The 15 T cell receptor beta chains listed next were all sequenced from one sample in a study of blood T cell repertoires in COVID-19. The protocol was immunoSEQ multiplex PCR, while the TCRdb copy is restricted to in-frame clones and leaves out a portion. The table lists some 140,000 clones, around 83% of them singletons. The specimen was peripheral blood. These receptors came from a woman of 80 years or more with acute or convalescent COVID-19.

This clone was detected only once. CDR3 DNA: TGTGCCAGCCGTTTGGCGGGGGGGCAAAATGAGCAGTTCTTC. It encodes CASRLAGGQNEQFF. This chain joins TRBV19 and TRBJ2-1, with 9 nucleotides matching TRBD2. The CDR3 sequence is 14 residues long. Germline V gives CDR1 LNHDA, CDR2 SQIVND (reference sequence). Trimming took 9 bases from V and 7 from J; bases not matched to a gene: 10.

The CDR3 reads CASSGDSLSGPQHF. The CDR3 DNA reads TGTGCCAGCTCCGGGGACAGCCTCTCCGGGCCCCAGCATTTT. The chain couples TRBV18 to TRBJ1-5; 7 nucleotides match TRBD1. The germline CDR1 and CDR2 sequences are KGHSH and LQKENI. CDR3 length: 14 amino acids. V lost 6 bases, J lost 9 bases, and 11 bases stayed unmatched.

J is TRBJ1-1 and V is TRBV9, with D possibly being TRBD1 (5 bases). The CDR3 sequence is 12 residues long. V was clipped by 4 bases and J by 10 bases, with 14 bases between them. Germline lookup yields CDR1 SGDLS and CDR2 YYNGEE. The CDR3 DNA sequence: TGTGCCAGCAGCTCACAGGCTGGTGTAGCTTTCTTT. Translation gives CASSSQAGVAFF.

The chain uses TRBV14 and TRBJ2-5; possibly TRBD1 for D (5 bases). Trimming shortened V by 4 bases and J by 2 bases, and 8 bases separated the two germline ends. The V gene's germline CDR1 is SGHDN and CDR2 FVKESK. This CDR3 comprises 13 residues. The CDR3 DNA reads as TGTGCCAGCAGCCGGGGCCTACAAGAGACCCAGTACTTC. Protein sequence: CASSRGLQETQYF.

The chain uses TRBV7-2 and TRBJ1-2; tentative D call: TRBD1 (5 bases). The germline gives CDR1 SGHTA, CDR2 FQGNSA. The ends were cut back, 1 base at V and 9 bases at J, with 15 bases in the middle. CDR3 size: 14 residues. The CDR3 spells CASSLDQGIGSYTF. DNA of the CDR3: TGTGCCAGCAGCTTAGATCAGGGAATAGGAAGCTACACCTTC.

Only a few counts were recorded for this clone. The gene calls are TRBV4-1 and TRBJ2-7; the D is unclear. Germline V lookup: CDR1 MGHRA, CDR2 YSYEKL. V was shortened by 0 bases and J by 3 bases, with 6 bases between the two germline ends. The CDR3 has 13 residues. CDR3 sequence (DNA): TGCGCCAGCAGCCAAGAATACAGCTACGAGCAGTACTTC. It yields the protein CASSQEYSYEQYF.

The chain is built from TRBV10-3 and TRBJ1-2, with a weak D call TRBD1 (5 bases). Trimming removed 1 base from V and 2 bases from J, with 11 bases in between. The CDR3 extends over 15 amino acids. Germline values: CDR1 ENHRY, CDR2 SYGVKD. This CDR3 reads CAISEFQGLNYGYTF. The CDR3 DNA reads TGTGCCATCAGTGAGTTTCAGGGTCTAAACTATGGCTACACCTTC.

The genes are TRBV24-1 and TRBJ2-7; 11 nucleotides line up with TRBD1. The CDR3 runs to 15 residues. CDR1 is KGHDR, CDR2 SFDVKD, per germline. The V gene end was trimmed by 5 bases and the J gene end by 5 bases; junction bases not matched to a gene: 7. CDR3 loop: CATSGSGTGGHEQYF. DNA of the CDR3: TGTGCCACCAGTGGCTCCGGGACAGGGGGACACGAGCAGTACTTC.

V and J are TRBV7-9 and TRBJ1-5, with 9 positions matching TRBD1. This CDR3 region has 17 residues. V lost 2 bases and J lost 2; bases outside the gene matches: 7. Germline loops: CDR1 SEHNR, CDR2 FQNEAQ (reference sequence). Here the CDR3 reads CASSLYTGQGGNQPQHF. As DNA, the CDR3 is TGTGCCAGCAGCTTATACACGGGACAGGGAGGCAATCAGCCCCAGCATTTT. The entire variable domain, with the rest obtained from reference TRBV7-9 and TRBJ1-5, is as follows: DTGVSQNPRHKITKRGQNVTFRCDPISEHNRLYWYRQTLGQGPEFLTYFQNEAQLEKSRLLSDRFSAERPKGSFSTLEIQRTEQGDSAMYLCASSLYTGQGGNQPQHFGDGTRLSIL.

The genes are TRBV18 and TRBJ1-2; 7 bases match TRBD1. V was pared by 3 bases and J by 13 bases, with 11 bases of the junction left unmatched. Germline V gene lookup returns CDR1 KGHSH and CDR2 LQKENI. This CDR3 is 13 amino acids long. For the CDR3, the DNA is TGTGCCAGCTCACCGACCGGGACAGAGGCTGGCACCTTC. This sequence encodes CASSPTGTEAGTF.

This clone was observed once. This rearrangement joins TRBV20-1 to TRBJ1-2, with no clear D. CDR3 length: 12 residues. V shed 3 bases and J shed 0 bases, with 5 bases lying between them. The germline CDR1 and CDR2 sequences are DFQATT and SNEGSKA (reference sequence). In DNA, the CDR3 is TGCAGTGCTAGTCTTTCTAACTATGGCTACACCTTC. It specifies CSASLSNYGYTF.

This clone was seen just once. The chain uses TRBV4-1 and TRBJ1-4, with D possibly TRBD1 on 5 matching bases. The germline gives CDR1 MGHRA, CDR2 YSYEKL. Deletions cut 3 bases from V and 7 bases from J, with 18 bases between. This CDR3 spans 16 amino acids. CDR3 residues: CASSQLRDSRGEKLFF. DNA for the CDR3: TGCGCCAGCAGCCAGCTCCGGGACTCAAGGGGTGAAAAACTGTTTTTT.

V and J are TRBV3-1 (or the pseudogene TRBV3-2) and TRBJ1-4; 8 nucleotides align to TRBD1. Trimming removed 4 bases from V and 8 bases from J; junction bases left unmatched: 9. There are 15 residues in the CDR3. Germline CDR1 and CDR2: LGHDT and YNNKEL (reference sequence). The CDR3 loop is CASSPRGRFGEKLFF. DNA of the CDR3: TGTGCCAGCAGCCCCAGGGGGCGTTTCGGAGAAAAACTGTTTTTT.

The chain joins TRBV4-1 to TRBJ1-2, with a possible D match to TRBD1 (6 bases). CDR1 and CDR2 from the germline V gene are MGHRA and YSYEKL. This CDR3 region has 18 residues. Trimming removed 0 bases from V and 0 bases from J, with 17 bases in between. CDR3 nucleotide sequence: TGCGCCAGCAGCCAAGACGAGTTCAGGGGCGTAGCTAACTATGGCTACACCTTC. The encoded protein is CASSQDEFRGVANYGYTF.

The chain couples TRBV6-6 to TRBJ1-6; TRBD1 matches at 10 bases. Germline trimming cut 5 bases from V and 11 bases from J; bases unmatched to any gene: 9. Germline V gene data show CDR1 as MNHNY and CDR2 as SVGAGI (reference sequence). The CDR3 is 15 amino acids. CDR3 sequence reads: CASSIDRDRGTPLHF. In DNA, the CDR3 is TGTGCCAGCAGTATAGACCGGGACAGGGGAACACCCCTCCACTTT.